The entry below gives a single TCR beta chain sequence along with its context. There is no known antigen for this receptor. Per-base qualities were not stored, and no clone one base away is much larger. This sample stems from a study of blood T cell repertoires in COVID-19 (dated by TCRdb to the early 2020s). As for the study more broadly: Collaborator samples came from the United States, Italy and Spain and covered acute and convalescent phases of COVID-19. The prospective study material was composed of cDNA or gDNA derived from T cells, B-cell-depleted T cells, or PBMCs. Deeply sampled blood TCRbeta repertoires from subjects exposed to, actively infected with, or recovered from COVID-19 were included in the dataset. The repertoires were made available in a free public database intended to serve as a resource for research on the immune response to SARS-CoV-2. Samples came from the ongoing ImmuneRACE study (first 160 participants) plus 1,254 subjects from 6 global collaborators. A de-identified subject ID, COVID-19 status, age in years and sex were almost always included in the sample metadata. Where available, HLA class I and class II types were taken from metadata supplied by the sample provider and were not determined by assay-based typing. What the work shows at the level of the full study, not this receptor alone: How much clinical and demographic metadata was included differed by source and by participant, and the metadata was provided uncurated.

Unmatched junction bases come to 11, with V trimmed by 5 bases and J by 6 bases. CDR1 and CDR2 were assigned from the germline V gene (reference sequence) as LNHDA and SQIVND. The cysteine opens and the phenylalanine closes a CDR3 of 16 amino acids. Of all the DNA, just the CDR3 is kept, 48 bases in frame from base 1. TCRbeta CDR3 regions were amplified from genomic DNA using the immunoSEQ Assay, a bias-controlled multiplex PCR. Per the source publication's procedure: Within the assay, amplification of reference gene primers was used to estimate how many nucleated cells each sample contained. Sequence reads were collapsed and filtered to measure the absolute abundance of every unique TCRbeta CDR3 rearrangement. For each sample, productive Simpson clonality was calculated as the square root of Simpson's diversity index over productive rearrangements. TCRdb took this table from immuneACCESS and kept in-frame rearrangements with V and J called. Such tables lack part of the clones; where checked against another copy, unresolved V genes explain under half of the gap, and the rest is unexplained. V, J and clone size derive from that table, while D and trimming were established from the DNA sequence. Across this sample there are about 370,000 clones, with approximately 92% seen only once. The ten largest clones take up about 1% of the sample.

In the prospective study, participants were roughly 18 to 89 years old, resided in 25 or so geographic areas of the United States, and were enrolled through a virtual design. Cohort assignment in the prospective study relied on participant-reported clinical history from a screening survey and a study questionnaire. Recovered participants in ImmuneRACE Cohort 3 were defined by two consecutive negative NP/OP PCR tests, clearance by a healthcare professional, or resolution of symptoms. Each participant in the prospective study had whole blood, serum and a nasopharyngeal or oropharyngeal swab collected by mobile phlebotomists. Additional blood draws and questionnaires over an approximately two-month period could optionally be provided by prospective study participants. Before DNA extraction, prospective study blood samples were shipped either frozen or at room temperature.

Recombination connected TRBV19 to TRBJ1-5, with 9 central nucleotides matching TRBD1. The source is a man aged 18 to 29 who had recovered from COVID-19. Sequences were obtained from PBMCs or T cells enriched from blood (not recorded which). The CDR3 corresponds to CASSFPGTGLGQPQHF. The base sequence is TGTGCCAGTAGTTTCCCCGGGACAGGGTTAGGTCAGCCCCAGCATTTT. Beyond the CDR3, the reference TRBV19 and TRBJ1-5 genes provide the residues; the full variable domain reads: DGGITQSPKYLFRKEGQNVTLSCEQNLNHDAMYWYRQDPGQGLRLIYYSQIVNDFQKGDIAEGYSVSREKKESFPLTVTSAQKNPTAFYLCASSFPGTGLGQPQHFGDGTRLSIL.